The rows below give T cell receptor beta chains drawn from one sample of a study of T cells after yellow fever vaccination. From the 5' RACE reads, TCRdb called clonotypes with MiXCR, one entry per CDR3 protein. This table has approximately 580,000 distinct CDR3 sequences, 17% appearing once. Sequenced here: PBMCs, sampled around 5 days after the first yellow fever vaccination. These receptors were obtained from a man in his late teens or twenties who received the YFV17D yellow fever vaccine. CDR3s include the opening cysteine and the closing phenylalanine or tryptophan. A D gene is named only where the DNA matches it firmly. The size entry is marked missing in some rows and otherwise reads once, few, many or a size class.

once,TRBV12-3/TRBV12-4,TRBJ2-5,TRBD2,TGTGCCAGCAGAGATAGCGGGGGATACCAAGAGACCCAGTACTTC,CASRDSGGYQETQYF
few,TRBV7-9,TRBJ2-2,NA,TGTGCCAGCACACCCCAAGGGGAGCTGTTTTTT,CASTPQGELFF
many,TRBV7-2,TRBJ2-1,NA,TGTGCCAGCAGCTTATCGTGGGGGGACAATGAGCAGTTCTTC,CASSLSWGDNEQFF
NA,TRBV4-2,TRBJ2-3,TRBD2,TGTGCCAGCAGCCAAGAATCTAGCGGGCACAGCACAGATACGCAGTATTTT,CASSQESSGHSTDTQYF
NA,TRBV12-3/TRBV12-4,TRBJ2-7,NA,TGTGCCAGCAGACAAGGAGGGGGGTACGAGCAGTACTTC,CASRQGGGYEQYF
few,TRBV5-5,TRBJ1-2,NA,TGTGCCAGCAGTGTCGGGTCCGTTAGCTATGGCTACACCTTC,CASSVGSVSYGYTF
NA,TRBV4-1,TRBJ1-6,NA,TGCGCCAGCAGCCAAGAAGAAAGGAATAATTCACCCCTCCACTTT,CASSQEERNNSPLHF
NA,TRBV6-1,TRBJ2-3,TRBD2,TGTGCCAGCAGCCCACCTGGGAGCGGGGGGGCTGATACGCAGTATTTT,CASSPPGSGGADTQYF
once,TRBV5-4,TRBJ2-5,NA,TGTGCCAGCAGCTTCCTGCCTAGGCCACAAGAGACCCAGTACTTC,CASSFLPRPQETQYF
few,TRBV7-2,TRBJ2-1,TRBD2,TGTGCCAGCAGCGAAAACAGCGGGGGAATCTACAATGAGCAGTTCTTC,CASSENSGGIYNEQFF
few,TRBV6-5,TRBJ2-1,NA,TGTGCCAGCAGTTACGGCGGACGCAATGAGCAGTTCTTC,CASSYGGRNEQFF
NA,TRBV27,TRBJ1-4,NA,TGTGCCAGCAGGCGACAGTTGCGGTCTGAAAAACTGTTTTTT,CASRRQLRSEKLFF
many,TRBV20-1,TRBJ1-5,TRBD1,TGCAGTGCTCGGTTTGGTGTTTGGGGACAGGGGGTCCCGCCCCAGCATTTT,CSARFGVWGQGVPPQHF
NA,TRBV6-6,TRBJ1-4,NA,TGTGCCAGCAGTTACAGAACAGAAAAACTGTTTTTT,CASSYRTEKLFF
NA,TRBV7-2,TRBJ2-5,NA,TGTGCCAGCAGCCCCGACTACCTACAAGAGACCCAGTACTTC,CASSPDYLQETQYF
NA,TRBV2,TRBJ1-5,NA,TGTGCCAGCGAACAAGACGGAGGCGTAAGTCAGCCCCAGCATTTT,CASEQDGGVSQPQHF
NA,TRBV29-1,TRBJ2-5,NA,TGCAGCGTTGTTGCGGGGTCGAGTGAGACCCAGTACTTC,CSVVAGSSETQYF
NA,TRBV19,TRBJ1-5,NA,TGTGCCAGTAGTATAGGTCGACAGACTAGCAATCAGCCCCAGCATTTT,CASSIGRQTSNQPQHF
NA,TRBV20-1,TRBJ2-4,NA,TGCAGTGCTAGGGGGACTGCTGAAAACATTCAGTACTTC,CSARGTAENIQYF
NA,TRBV20-1,TRBJ2-7,NA,TGCAGTGCAGGGGGGACTTTTGGCTGGTACGAGCAGTACTTC,CSAGGTFGWYEQYF
NA,TRBV12-3/TRBV12-4,TRBJ2-1,TRBD1,TGTGCCGACAGGGCGGACAGGGGGCGTAATGAGCAGTTCTTC,CADRADRGRNEQFF
NA,TRBV20-1,TRBJ2-2,NA,TGCAGTGCCCAACACAGGAACACCGGGGAGCTGTTTTTT,CSAQHRNTGELFF
NA,TRBV6-1,TRBJ2-2,NA,TGTGCCAGCAGTAGGGGCGGCCAGAACACCGGGGAGCTGTTTTTT,CASSRGGQNTGELFF
NA,TRBV4-3,TRBJ2-2,TRBD1,TGCGCCAGCAGCCAGCTAGGACAGGGCGGCACCGGGGAGCTGTTTTTT,CASSQLGQGGTGELFF
NA,TRBV30,TRBJ2-1,NA,TGTGCCTGGAGTGTGGGGGCCTGGGCCCTTCGCGAGCAGTTCTTC,CAWSVGAWALREQFF
NA,TRBV6-1,TRBJ2-6,NA,TGTGCCAGCAGTGTCGAGGCCTCTGGGGCCAACGTCCTGACTTTC,CASSVEASGANVLTF
many,TRBV28,TRBJ1-1,NA,TGTGCCAGCTATTGGAACACTGAAGCTTTCTTT,CASYWNTEAFF
few,TRBV6-2/TRBV6-3,TRBJ2-6,NA,TGTGCCAGCAGTTACTCGAATCGGGGTTCAGGGGCCAACGTCCTGACTTTC,CASSYSNRGSGANVLTF
NA,TRBV12-3/TRBV12-4,TRBJ2-1,NA,TGTGCCAGCGGAATTTATGAGCAGTTCTTC,CASGIYEQFF
NA,TRBV7-9,TRBJ2-2,NA,TGTGTGGCCGGGACTTTGAACACCGGGGAGCTGTTTTTT,CVAGTLNTGELFF
few,TRBV7-9,TRBJ2-5,TRBD1,TGTGCCAGCAGCCACCGGGACAGGGGGATGGAGACCCAGTACTTC,CASSHRDRGMETQYF
NA,TRBV7-6,TRBJ2-1,NA,TGTGCCAGCAGCTTAGTTGACAGTAACAATGAGCAGTTCTTC,CASSLVDSNNEQFF
NA,TRBV7-3,TRBJ2-2,TRBD1,TGTGCCAGCAGCTTAGGCTACAGGGGTGGTACCGGGGAGCTGTTTTTT,CASSLGYRGGTGELFF
NA,TRBV7-6,TRBJ2-1,TRBD2,TGTGCCAGCAGCTTAGTCCGCGGGGGGGCCGATAATGAGCAGTTCTTC,CASSLVRGGADNEQFF
NA,TRBV6-2/TRBV6-3,TRBJ2-1,TRBD1,TGTGCCAGCAGTCAAGGACAGGGTCTTGATGAGCAGTTCTTC,CASSQGQGLDEQFF
NA,TRBV12-5,TRBJ2-1,TRBD1,TGTGCTAGTGACTGGGACAGAGGGAATGAGCAGTTCTTC,CASDWDRGNEQFF
NA,TRBV6-5,TRBJ1-3,NA,TGTGCCAGCAGTTTGGTCCCGGGAGGAGGAAACACCATATATTTT,CASSLVPGGGNTIYF
NA,TRBV3-1,TRBJ1-2,TRBD1,TGTGCCAGCAGCCAAGGGGACAGGCCGAACTATGGCTACACCTTC,CASSQGDRPNYGYTF
NA,TRBV25-1,TRBJ2-7,TRBD1,TGTGCCAGCAGTGAGGGGACAGGGACCCACGAGCAGTACTTC,CASSEGTGTHEQYF
NA,TRBV7-6,TRBJ2-1,NA,TGTGCCAGCAGCCCAACGACCTACAATGAGCAGTTCTTC,CASSPTTYNEQFF
many,TRBV10-3,TRBJ2-3,NA,TGTGCCATCAGTGAGTCGAGGGCAGATACGCAGTATTTT,CAISESRADTQYF
NA,TRBV5-1,TRBJ2-3,TRBD2,TGCGCCAGCAGCCGACCACCCGGGACTAGCGGGGGTGATACGCAGTATTTT,CASSRPPGTSGGDTQYF
NA,TRBV6-5,TRBJ1-1,NA,TGTGCCAGCAGTTACTCGAAGGGGAAGCTGAACACTGAAGCTTTCTTT,CASSYSKGKLNTEAFF
few,TRBV7-2,TRBJ1-1,NA,TGTGCCAGCAGCCTCACCCAGGGGCAGCGGAACACTGAAGCTTTCTTT,CASSLTQGQRNTEAFF
few,TRBV10-3,TRBJ2-1,TRBD2,TGTGCCATCAATCCGGGACTAGGGGCCCGGGAGCAGTTCTTC,CAINPGLGAREQFF
few,TRBV3-1,TRBJ2-1,TRBD2,TGTGCCAGCAGCCAAGATAAACTAGCGGGCTATGAGCAGTTCTTC,CASSQDKLAGYEQFF
NA,TRBV7-9,TRBJ2-1,NA,TGTGCCAGCAGCTCCCCCGGGACATTGACCGACAATGAGCAGTTCTTC,CASSSPGTLTDNEQFF
few,TRBV4-3,TRBJ2-7,TRBD2,TGCGCCAGCAGCCCAACCCCAAGCGGGGTTTCCCGTTACGAGCAGTACTTC,CASSPTPSGVSRYEQYF
few,TRBV20-1,TRBJ2-7,TRBD1,TGCAGCACTACCGGGACAGGCAACTACGAGCAGTACTTC,CSTTGTGNYEQYF
few,TRBV20-1,TRBJ2-5,NA,TGCAGTGCTAGAGATCAAGAGCCGGAGGGGCCGGGGGAGACCCAGTACTTC,CSARDQEPEGPGETQYF
many,TRBV7-3,TRBJ1-1,TRBD1,TGTGCCAGCAGAACCTATACAGGGGGTGGGGACACTGAAGCTTTCTTT,CASRTYTGGGDTEAFF
NA,TRBV2,TRBJ2-3,NA,TGTGCCAGCAGTGAAGAGGTCGGGGATACGCAGTATTTT,CASSEEVGDTQYF
few,TRBV4-2,TRBJ1-1,TRBD1,TGTGCCAGCAGCCAACTAGTGACAGGGGGCACTGAAGCTTTCTTT,CASSQLVTGGTEAFF